These 17 T cell receptor beta chains share one sample of origin, sequenced in a study of OX40 agonist ivuxolimab in advanced cancers. This table comes from immunoSEQ multiplex PCR, and its TCRdb copy is limited to in-frame clones, with some not included. The data show about 8,000 clones, roughly 90% seen once. The sequenced sample was CD4+ or CD8+ T cells sorted from blood, obtained in a trial of the OX40 agonist ivuxolimab. The source of these receptors is an adult with an advanced solid tumor such as melanoma, head and neck, liver or kidney cancer.

The chain couples TRBV19 to TRBJ1-2; 11 bases line up with TRBD1. V gave up 2 bases and J gave up 4 bases; unmatched junction bases: 3. CDR3 size: 15 residues. CDR1 is LNHDA, CDR2 SQIVND, per germline (reference sequence). The DNA of the CDR3 is TGTGCCAGTAGTATATTGGGGACAGGGGGCTATGGCTACACCTTC. It translates to CASSILGTGGYGYTF.

The rearrangement uses TRBV18 and TRBJ2-1; 8 nucleotides align to TRBD1. This CDR3 contains 15 residues. Trimming cost V 4 bases and J 7 bases; bases outside gene matches: 9. Germline V gene data show CDR1 as KGHSH and CDR2 as LQKENI. CDR3 DNA sequence: TGTGCCAGCTCACTCCAGGGGGCATTAACGAATGAGCAGTTCTTC. Protein product: CASSLQGALTNEQFF. Filled out from reference TRBV18 and TRBJ2-1, the complete variable domain reads NAGVMQNPRHLVRRRGQEARLRCSPMKGHSHVYWYRQLPEEGLKFMVYLQKENIIDESGMPKERFSAEFPKEGPSILRIQQVVRGDSAAYFCASSLQGALTNEQFFGPGTRLTVL.

This clone was seen once. Here the CDR3 DNA reads TGTGCCTGGAGCTGGCGGCATTCCTACGAGCAGTACTTC. This codes for CAWSWRHSYEQYF. The rearrangement uses TRBV30 and TRBJ2-7, with D unclear. Deletions cut 3 bases from V and 1 base from J, with 10 bases between. The germline CDR1 and CDR2 sequences are GTSNPN and SVGIG (reference sequence). The CDR3 consists of 13 residues.

The J gene is TRBJ2-2, the V gene TRBV5-1; 7 bases align to TRBD2. This CDR3 spans 15 amino acids. Germline loops: CDR1 SGHRS, CDR2 YFSETQ. V shed 3 bases and J 7 bases; nucleotides not matched to a gene: 9. The CDR3 DNA reads as TGCGCCAGCAGCTCGGGGAGCGGGGTTGGCGGGGAGCTGTTTTTT. This gives the protein CASSSGSGVGGELFF.

This clone has just a few counts. The chain links TRBV7-2 to TRBJ1-2; a weak D match, TRBD1 (6 bases). Germline V gene lookup returns CDR1 SGHTA and CDR2 FQGNSA. The ends were cut back, 5 bases at V and 5 bases at J, with 21 bases in the middle. This CDR3 contains 16 residues. CDR3 DNA sequence: TGTGCCAGCAGCCCCGATGGACAGCGTACCTTATATGGCTACACCTTC. Amino acids: CASSPDGQRTLYGYTF.

The chain carries TRBV28 and TRBJ1-2; a weak D match, TRBD1 (5 bases). The CDR3 runs 18 residues. The V gene's germline CDR1 is MDHEN and CDR2 SYDVKM. The ends were cut back, 8 bases at V and 3 bases at J, with 28 bases in the middle. The CDR3 here is CASLDPLLGGNKDYGYTF. CDR3 DNA sequence: TGTGCCAGCTTGGACCCGTTACTGGGGGGGAATAAAGACTATGGCTACACCTTC.

V usage is TRBV10-3 and J usage is TRBJ2-6, with D possibly being TRBD1 or TRBD2 (5 bases each). CDR3 length: 15 residues. Germline CDR1 reads ENHRY; CDR2 reads SYGVKD. The V gene lost 4 bases and the J gene lost 2 bases, with 9 bases spanning the gap. The CDR3 sequence is CAISAGAAGANVLTF. CDR3 nucleotide sequence: TGTGCCATCAGTGCCGGGGCGGCTGGGGCCAACGTCCTGACTTTC.

This chain links TRBV7-3 with TRBJ2-5; D gene uncertain. Germline V gene sequence: CDR1 SGHTA, CDR2 FQGTGA. The length of the CDR3 is 13 residues. The ends were cut back, 2 bases at V and 0 bases at J, with 4 bases in the middle. The CDR3 DNA is TGTGCCAGCAGCTTAGGCGACCAAGAGACCCAGTACTTC. It is translated as CASSLGDQETQYF.

On this clone: Other DNA sequences from this sample encode an identical CDR3 as well. The V gene is TRBV19, the J gene TRBJ2-7; 8 nucleotides line up with TRBD1. The trim removed 7 bases at V and 2 bases at J, leaving 4 bases unmatched. The germline V gene has CDR1 LNHDA and CDR2 SQIVND (reference sequence). The CDR3 is made up of 13 amino acids. For the CDR3, the DNA is TGTGCCAGTAAGGGGACAGGAGCCTACGAGCAGTACTTC. It yields the protein CASKGTGAYEQYF.

This clone was found once. The V and J genes are TRBV7-2 and TRBJ2-7; tentative D call: TRBD1 (6 bases). The CDR3 length is 14 residues. Germline lookup yields CDR1 SGHTA and CDR2 FQGNSA. The V end was cut by 6 bases, the J end by 4 bases, with 16 bases between. In DNA, the CDR3 is TGTGCCAGCAGTTCTTCCTTTGGACAGTACGAGCAGTACTTC. Translating it yields CASSSSFGQYEQYF.

This chain joins TRBV2 and TRBJ2-3, with D unclear. This CDR3 is 15 amino acids long. Germline CDR1 SNHLY, CDR2 FYNNEI. V lost 5 bases, J lost 5 bases, and 17 bases lay in between. The CDR3 nucleotides are TGTGCCAGCAGTTTCGGATCTCGGTGGGGAGATACGCAGTATTTT. It translates to CASSFGSRWGDTQYF.

The V and J genes are TRBV7-2 and TRBJ2-7; 7 nucleotides line up with TRBD2. CDR1 and CDR2 from the germline V gene are SGHTA and FQGNSA. The CDR3 totals 17 residues. Trimming removed 0 bases from V and 2 bases from J; junction bases left unmatched: 10. CDR3 sequence: CASSLAAVSGRTYEQYF. The CDR3 region has the DNA TGTGCCAGCAGCTTAGCCGCCGTTAGCGGGCGGACCTACGAGCAGTACTTC.

The table lists this clone with a few counts. The gene calls are TRBV11-1 and TRBJ2-1; D gene ambiguous. The germline V gene encodes CDR1 SGHAT and CDR2 FQDESV (reference sequence). Deletions cut 5 bases from V and 0 bases from J, with 5 bases between. The CDR3 has 13 amino acids. Written as DNA, the CDR3 is TGTGCCAGCAGCCCAGGCTCCTACAATGAGCAGTTCTTC. It codes for CASSPGSYNEQFF.

The V and J genes are TRBV6-6 and TRBJ2-7, with D possibly TRBD2 on 6 matching bases. CDR1 and CDR2 from the germline V gene are MNHNY and SVGAGI (reference sequence). Deletions cut 3 bases from V and 1 base from J, with 13 bases between. The CDR3 has 15 residues. CDR3 protein: CASSYRGSFSYEQYF. The CDR3, as DNA: TGTGCCAGCAGTTATCGGGGGTCGTTTTCCTACGAGCAGTACTTC.

The CDR3 DNA sequence: TGTGCCACCAGCAGAGTGGCAGGGGGCGCATATGGCACCGGGGAGCTGTTTTTT. Its protein is CATSRVAGGAYGTGELFF. The rearrangement uses TRBV15 and TRBJ2-2; 8 nucleotides align to TRBD1. With V trimmed by 1 base and J by 4 bases, 11 bases remained unmatched. CDR3 size: 18 residues. Germline assignment: CDR1 LNHNV and CDR2 YYDKDF (reference sequence).

CDR3 DNA: TGTGCCAGCAGCTTTAGGGGCTCCTATAATTCACCCCTCCACTTT. Translated, it gives CASSFRGSYNSPLHF. The rearrangement uses TRBV7-4 and TRBJ1-6, with D possibly matching TRBD1 (5 bases). Trimming left V 3 bases short and J 0 bases short, with 6 bases between. The length of the CDR3 is 15 residues. CDR1 and CDR2 (germline): SGHVT, SQSDAQ. Full variable domain (outside the CDR3, taken from reference TRBV7-4 and TRBJ1-6): GAGVSQSPRYKVAKRGRDVALRCDSISGHVTLYWYRQTLGQGSEVLTYSQSDAQRDKSGRPSGRFSAERPERSVSTLKIQRTEQGDSAVYLCASSFRGSYNSPLHFGNGTRLTVT.

The rearrangement joins TRBV30 to TRBJ2-6, with 9 bases matching TRBD1. CDR3 length: 15 amino acids. Per germline, CDR1 GTSNPN and CDR2 SVGIG (reference sequence). The J segment lost 8 bases and the V segment lost 2 bases, leaving 7 bases of the junction unmatched. The CDR3 DNA reads as TGTGCCTGGAGTCTAGGGACAGGGTCTTCCAACGTCCTGACTTTC. As protein: CAWSLGTGSSNVLTF.